This entry lists 11 T cell receptor beta chains sequenced from one sample in a study of T cells in Graves' hyperthyroidism and ophthalmopathy. RNA transcripts were the template for amplifying TCR beta CDR3 regions. Researchers ran a first-round RT-PCR on the TCR CDR3 using the HTBI primer set. Via MiXCR, TCRdb re-called the multiplex PCR reads, giving one row per CDR3 protein. This sample has around 720,000 distinct CDR3 sequences, with about a third found just once. The sequenced material came from blood. The source of these receptors is a woman between 40 and 55 years old with Graves' hyperthyroidism.

This chain links TRBV29-1 with TRBJ2-2; no reliable D call. The CDR3 runs to 13 residues. Germline-derived CDR1 and CDR2 are SQVTM and ANQGSEA. V lost 6 bases to trimming and J lost 0 bases, with 8 bases between them. The CDR3 region is CSVITTNTGELFF. CDR3 coding DNA: TGCAGCGTCATAACAACGAACACCGGGGAGCTGTTTTTT.

The V and J genes are TRBV7-6 and TRBJ2-5; weak D call: TRBD2 (5 bases). The germline V and J ends were trimmed by 1 base and 11 bases, with 14 bases remaining between them. This CDR3 has 13 amino acids. Germline CDR1 SGHVS, CDR2 FNYEAQ. The CDR3 reads CASSLGFRDTQYF. The CDR3 DNA reads as TGTGCCAGCAGCTTAGGTTTCCGGGATACGCAGTACTTC.

Remarks on this clonotype: A read error may produce the germline difference seen at one junction end. The chain links TRBV5-1 to TRBJ1-1; D ambiguous. The CDR3 covers 14 residues. Germline CDR1 and CDR2: SGHRS and YFSETQ. CDR3 residues: CASTSGELNTAAFF. CDR3 in DNA: TGCGCCAGCACGTCCGGAGAACTGAACACTGCAGCTTTCTTT.

This clonotype appeared many times. This sequence joins TRBV7-9 and TRBJ1-1; the D is unclear. This CDR3 is built from 16 residues. Looked up from germline, CDR1 is SEHNR and CDR2 is FQNEAQ (reference sequence). V was shortened by 4 bases and J by 0 bases, with 15 bases between the two germline ends. The CDR3 DNA reads as TGTGCCAGCAGCTCTTCGAAAAGAAACATGAACACTGAAGCTTTCTTT. Amino acid sequence: CASSSSKRNMNTEAFF.

This clonotype has only a few counts. The chain joins TRBV5-4 to TRBJ1-1, with D perhaps matching TRBD1 (6 bases). V lost 4 bases to trimming and J lost 7 bases, with 14 bases between them. CDR1 and CDR2 (germline): SGHNT, YYREEE (reference sequence). The CDR3 spans 13 residues. This chain's CDR3 is CASSPTGHYEAFF. CDR3 bases: TGTGCCAGCAGCCCCACGGGACACTATGAAGCTTTCTTT.

The CDR3 loop reads CASSLSEQGAKNYGYTF. The CDR3 DNA is TGTGCCAGCTCCCTATCAGAACAGGGGGCGAAGAACTATGGCTACACCTTC. The chain couples TRBV7-9 to TRBJ1-2; 9 positions agree with TRBD1. Germline V gene lookup returns CDR1 SEHNR and CDR2 FQNEAQ (reference sequence). After removal of 8 bases from V and 2 bases from J, the junction contained 15 bases not matched to a gene. The CDR3 totals 17 residues.

This rearrangement joins TRBV25-1 to TRBJ2-3; 7 positions match TRBD2. Germline values: CDR1 MGHDK, CDR2 SYGVNS. J gave up 5 bases and V 6 bases, and 11 bases lay outside the gene matches. CDR3 length equals 15 residues. The CDR3 DNA reads TGTGCCAGCAGGAGGGTTGGCGGGAGCGGAGATACGCAGTATTTT. Its protein is CASRRVGGSGDTQYF.

CDR3 loop: CASSPPRELNTEAFF. The CDR3 nucleotides are TGTGCCAGCTCACCACCCCGGGAGCTGAACACTGAAGCTTTCTTT. The V gene is TRBV18, the J gene TRBJ1-1; D is uncertain. Germline V gene data show CDR1 as KGHSH and CDR2 as LQKENI. This CDR3 region has 15 residues. V was cut by 0 bases and J by 0 bases, with 8 bases left in between.

This clonotype was seen more than once but under ten times. The rearrangement uses TRBV19 and TRBJ1-5, with TRBD1 matching over 8 bases. This CDR3 is 17 amino acids long. Per the germline V gene, CDR1 is LNHDA and CDR2 is SQIVND (reference sequence). The J segment lost 0 bases and the V segment lost 4 bases, leaving 8 bases of the junction unmatched. CDR3 amino acids: CASSNRETGASNQPQHF. In nucleotides, the CDR3 is TGTGCCAGTAGTAACCGGGAGACAGGGGCTAGCAATCAGCCCCAGCATTTT.

This clonotype was recorded many times. This chain joins TRBV5-8 and TRBJ2-7; D gene ambiguous. Trimming pared 2 bases from V and 2 bases from J, leaving 5 bases between. The CDR3 is 12 residues long. Germline loops: CDR1 SGHTS, CDR2 YDEGEE. CDR3 amino acids: CASSFGPYEQYF. The DNA for the CDR3 is TGTGCCAGCAGCTTCGGACCCTACGAGCAGTACTTC.

Ten or more counts support this clonotype. As DNA, the CDR3 is TGTGCCAGCAGCTTGTCGCGCAGGAGTGAAAAACTGTTTTTT. It translates to CASSLSRRSEKLFF. The rearrangement joins TRBV5-5 to TRBJ1-4; D uncertain. Trimming took off 1 base at V and 7 bases at J, with 11 bases between the two ends. Germline assignment: CDR1 SGHKS and CDR2 YYEKEE (reference sequence). The CDR3 sequence is 14 residues long. The full variable domain, its missing parts supplied by reference TRBV5-5 and TRBJ1-4, is DAGVTQSPTHLIKTRGQQVTLRCSPISGHKSVSWYQQVLGQGPQFIFQYYEKEERGRGNFPDRFSARQFPNYSSELNVNALLLGDSALYLCASSLSRRSEKLFFGSGTQLSVL.